This TCR beta chain was obtained from a study of shared clonotypes between healthy human individuals. Whole-study context: Per-donor plates numbered three CD4 naive, three CD4 memory, two CD8 naive and one CD8 memory.

Measured with immunoSEQ multiplex PCR; TCRdb has only the in-frame clones, and not every one. Of hundreds of thousands of clones listed, more than 95% are singletons. CDR3 length: 15 residues. V shed 3 bases and J shed 1 base, with 9 bases lying between them. Germline V gene data show CDR1 as LNHDA and CDR2 as SQIVND (reference sequence). The chain employs TRBV19 and TRBJ2-2; D not certain. The sequenced material came from naive CD4+ T cells sorted from blood. The subset is: CD45RA+ positively selected. This TCR came from a woman younger than 45 in good health. The chain's CDR3 is CASSIRLQNTGELFF. The CDR3 DNA sequence: TGTGCCAGTAGTATTCGCCTGCAGAACACCGGGGAGCTGTTTTTT.